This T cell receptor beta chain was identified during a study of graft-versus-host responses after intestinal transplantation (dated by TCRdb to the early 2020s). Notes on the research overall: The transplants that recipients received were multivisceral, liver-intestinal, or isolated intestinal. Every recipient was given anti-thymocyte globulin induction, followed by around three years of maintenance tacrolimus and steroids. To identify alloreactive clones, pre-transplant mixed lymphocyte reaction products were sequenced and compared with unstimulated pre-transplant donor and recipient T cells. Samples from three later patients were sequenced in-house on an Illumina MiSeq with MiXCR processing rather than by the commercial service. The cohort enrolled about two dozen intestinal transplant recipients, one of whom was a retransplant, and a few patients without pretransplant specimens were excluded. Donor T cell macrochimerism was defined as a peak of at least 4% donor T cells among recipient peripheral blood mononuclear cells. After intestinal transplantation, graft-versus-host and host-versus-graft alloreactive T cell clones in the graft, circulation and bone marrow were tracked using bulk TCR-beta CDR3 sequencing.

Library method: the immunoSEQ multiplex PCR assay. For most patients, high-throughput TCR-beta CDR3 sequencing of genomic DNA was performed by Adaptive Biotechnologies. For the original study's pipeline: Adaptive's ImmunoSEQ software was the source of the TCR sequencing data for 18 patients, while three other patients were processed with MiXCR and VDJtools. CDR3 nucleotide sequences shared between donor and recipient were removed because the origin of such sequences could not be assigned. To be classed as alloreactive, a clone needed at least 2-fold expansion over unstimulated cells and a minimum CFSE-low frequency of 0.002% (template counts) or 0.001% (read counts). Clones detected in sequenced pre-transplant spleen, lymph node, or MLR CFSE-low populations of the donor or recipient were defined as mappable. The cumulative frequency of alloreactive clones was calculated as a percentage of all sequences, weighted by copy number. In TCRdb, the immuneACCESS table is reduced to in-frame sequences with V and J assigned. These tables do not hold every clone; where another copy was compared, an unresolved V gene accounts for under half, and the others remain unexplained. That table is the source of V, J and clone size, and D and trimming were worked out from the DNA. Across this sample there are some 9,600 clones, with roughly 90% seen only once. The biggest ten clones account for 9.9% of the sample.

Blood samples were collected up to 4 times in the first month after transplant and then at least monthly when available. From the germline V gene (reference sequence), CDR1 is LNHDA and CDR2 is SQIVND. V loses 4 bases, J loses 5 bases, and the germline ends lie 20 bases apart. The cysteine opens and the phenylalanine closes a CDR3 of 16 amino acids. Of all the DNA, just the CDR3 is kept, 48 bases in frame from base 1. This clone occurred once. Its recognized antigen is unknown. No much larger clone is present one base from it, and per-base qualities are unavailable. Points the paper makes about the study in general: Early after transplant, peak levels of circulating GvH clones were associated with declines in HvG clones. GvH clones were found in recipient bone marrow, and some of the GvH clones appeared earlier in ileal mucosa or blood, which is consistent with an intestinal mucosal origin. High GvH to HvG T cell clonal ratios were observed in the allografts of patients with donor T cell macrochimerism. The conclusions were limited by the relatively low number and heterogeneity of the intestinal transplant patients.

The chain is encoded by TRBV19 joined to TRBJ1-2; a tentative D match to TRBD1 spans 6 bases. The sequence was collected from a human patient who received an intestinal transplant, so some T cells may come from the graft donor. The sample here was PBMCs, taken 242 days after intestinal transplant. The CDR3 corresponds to CASSTTAQGARYGYTF. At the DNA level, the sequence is TGTGCCAGTAGTACGACCGCACAGGGCGCTAGGTATGGCTACACCTTC.